What follows are 27 T cell receptor beta chains derived from one specimen sequenced in a study of cytomegalovirus exposure and HLA in healthy donors. Both 60 Vbeta primers and 13 Jbeta primers went into the PCR. Generated by immunoSEQ multiplex PCR, the TCRdb table keeps only in-frame clones and is missing some. The sample has roughly 120,000 clones, roughly 82% seen once. The sample was PBMCs. The receptor source for this set is an older woman in good health and CMV-seropositive.

In its sample, this clone was seen once. The chain is built from TRBV28 and TRBJ2-7, with D unresolved. V lost 5 bases, J lost 7 bases, and 21 bases lay in between. Germline CDR1 and CDR2: MDHEN and SYDVKM. The CDR3 loop spans 15 amino acids. CDR3 in amino acids: CASSQTEARFWEQYF. The CDR3 region has the DNA TGTGCCAGCAGTCAAACCGAAGCTCGTTTCTGGGAGCAGTACTTC.

This rearrangement joins TRBV7-2 to TRBJ1-3, with 7 bases lining up with TRBD1. With V trimmed by 8 bases and J by 8 bases, 21 bases remained unmatched. The V gene's germline CDR1 is SGHTA and CDR2 FQGNSA. The CDR3 totals 17 residues. The CDR3 DNA sequence: TGTGCCAGCCAAATCTCACAGGGGAGTTACGGGACGGACACCATATATTTT. Translation: CASQISQGSYGTDTIYF.

The rearrangement links TRBV7-8 to TRBJ2-7; 9 positions agree with TRBD1. V gave up 3 bases and J gave up 4 bases; unmatched junction bases: 13. Germline V CDR1 and CDR2: SGHVS, FQNEAQ. This CDR3 is built from 17 residues. CDR3 DNA sequence: TGTGCCAGCAGCTTCCCCGCTACAGGGGGCGTTACGTACGAGCAGTACTTC. Its protein is CASSFPATGGVTYEQYF. The full variable domain, in which reference TRBV7-8 and TRBJ2-7 provide the parts outside the CDR3, is GAGVSQSPRYKVAKRGQDVALRCDPISGHVSLFWYQQALGQGPEFLTYFQNEAQLDKSGLPSDRFFAERPEGSVSTLKIQRTQQEDSAVYLCASSFPATGGVTYEQYFGPGTRLTVT.

The V call is TRBV29-1, the J call TRBJ2-7; no reliable D call. V was shortened by 6 bases and J by 0 bases, with 9 bases between the two germline ends. Germline CDR1 SQVTM, CDR2 ANQGSEA. This CDR3 has 12 residues. CDR3 DNA: TGCAGCGTCACCGAGAGCTCCTACGAGCAGTACTTC. It specifies CSVTESSYEQYF.

J is TRBJ1-5 and V is TRBV9; the D gene is possibly TRBD1 (6 bases). Germline V CDR1 and CDR2: SGDLS, YYNGEE. This CDR3 is built from 14 residues. Trimming removed 0 bases from V and 8 bases from J, with 12 bases in between. The CDR3 here is CASSVGQDLKPQHF. CDR3 coding DNA: TGTGCCAGCAGCGTAGGACAGGATCTTAAGCCCCAGCATTTT.

This rearrangement joins TRBV4-1 to TRBJ2-3, with D perhaps matching TRBD1 (6 bases). CDR3 length: 15 residues. Per germline, CDR1 MGHRA and CDR2 YSYEKL. V lost 0 bases and J lost 4, with 11 bases in between. Written as DNA, the CDR3 is TGCGCCAGCAGCCAAGAGGGGGCCATCTCAGATACGCAGTATTTT. It specifies CASSQEGAISDTQYF.

The chain recombines TRBV13 with TRBJ1-4; D may be TRBD1 (6 bases). The CDR3 loop spans 16 amino acids. Germline lookup yields CDR1 PRHDT and CDR2 FYEKMQ (reference sequence). V was cut by 5 bases and J by 4 bases, with 17 bases left in between. The CDR3 DNA follows: TGTGCCAGCAGCGCCATCCGTGGGGGCAATAATGAAAAACTGTTTTTT. Protein product: CASSAIRGGNNEKLFF. The entire variable domain, with the rest obtained from reference TRBV13 and TRBJ1-4, is as follows: AAGVIQSPRHLIKEKRETATLKCYPIPRHDTVYWYQQGPGQDPQFLISFYEKMQSDKGSIPDRFSAQQFSDYHSELNMSSLELGDSALYFCASSAIRGGNNEKLFFGSGTQLSVL.

The CDR3 nucleotides read TGTGCCAGCAGTGTAGAACAAACAGGGATGCCTACGCAGTATTTT. It specifies CASSVEQTGMPTQYF. The rearrangement uses TRBV2 and TRBJ2-3; a possible D gene is TRBD1 (6 bases). This CDR3 contains 15 residues. V lost 4 bases and J lost 8, with 19 bases in between. CDR1 and CDR2 (germline): SNHLY, FYNNEI.

The genes are TRBV6-6 and TRBJ1-2; a weak D match, TRBD1 (5 bases). V dropped 5 bases and J dropped 4 bases, with 14 bases sitting between them. Germline V lookup: CDR1 MNHNY, CDR2 SVGAGI (reference sequence). The CDR3 loop spans 14 amino acids. The CDR3: CASSDGAGGYGYTF. In nucleotides, the CDR3 is TGTGCCAGCAGTGACGGGGCGGGAGGCTATGGCTACACCTTC.

This chain links TRBV27 with TRBJ2-3, with TRBD1 as a possible D gene (5 bases). The CDR3 sequence is 14 residues long. V shed 4 bases and J shed 7 bases, with 15 bases lying between them. CDR1 and CDR2 (germline): MNHEY, SMNVEV (reference sequence). The CDR3 loop is CASSSQGMTNTQYF. DNA of the CDR3: TGTGCCAGCAGTTCTCAGGGTATGACGAATACGCAGTATTTT.

The chain joins TRBV27 to TRBJ2-7, with 8 nucleotides matching TRBD1. Germline V gives CDR1 MNHEY, CDR2 SMNVEV (reference sequence). With V trimmed by 8 bases and J by 1 base, 10 bases remained unmatched. The CDR3 loop spans 15 amino acids. CDR3 sequence reads: CASFSGTGDSYEQYF. CDR3 in DNA: TGTGCCAGCTTTTCCGGGACAGGCGATTCCTACGAGCAGTACTTC.

The gene calls are TRBV30 and TRBJ1-3, with a possible D match to TRBD1 (5 bases). The CDR3 loop spans 13 amino acids. Germline CDR1 GTSNPN, CDR2 SVGIG (reference sequence). Trimming stripped 2 bases from V and 1 base from J, with 6 bases between. CDR3: CAWSSGSGNTIYF. DNA for the CDR3: TGTGCCTGGAGTTCAGGGTCTGGAAACACCATATATTTT. Combining the CDR3 with reference TRBV30 and TRBJ1-3 gives the whole variable domain SQTIHQWPATLVQPVGSPLSLECTVEGTSNPNLYWYRQAAGRGLQLLFYSVGIGQISSEVPQNLSASRPQDRQFILSSKKLLLSDSGFYLCAWSSGSGNTIYFGEGSWLTVV.

The DNA of the CDR3 is TGTGCCAGCAGCGTTTCAGGGGGCAGCAATCAGCCCCAGCATTTT. Protein sequence: CASSVSGGSNQPQHF. The chain combines TRBV9 with TRBJ1-5, with TRBD1 matching over 8 bases. The germline CDR1 and CDR2 sequences are SGDLS and YYNGEE. The CDR3 runs 15 residues. Trimming at V came to 2 bases and at J to 1 base, leaving 2 bases not matched to a gene.

This clone came up once. The gene calls are TRBV7-2 and TRBJ2-5; D perhaps matches TRBD1 (5 bases). With 5 bases removed from V and 11 bases from J, the gap between germline ends came to 21 bases. The CDR3 is made up of 14 amino acids. CDR1 and CDR2 (germline): SGHTA, FQGNSA. The CDR3 DNA is TGTGCCAGCAGCCAACAGACAGTTTCTGAGGAGCAGTACTTC. This sequence encodes CASSQQTVSEEQYF. Drawing the rest from reference TRBV7-2 and TRBJ2-5, the complete variable domain is GAGVSQSPSNKVTEKGKDVELRCDPISGHTALYWYRQSLGQGLEFLIYFQGNSAPDKSGLPSDRFSAERTGGSVSTLTIQRTQQEDSAVYLCASSQQTVSEEQYFGPGTRLLVL.

The V call is TRBV11-2, the J call TRBJ2-7; possibly TRBD2 for D (5 bases). This CDR3 contains 13 residues. CDR1 and CDR2 from the germline V gene are SGHAT and FQNNGV. Trimming took 1 base from V and 2 from J, leaving 6 bases between them. CDR3: CASSLGRAYEQYF. The CDR3 coding sequence is TGTGCCAGCAGCTTAGGGCGGGCCTACGAGCAGTACTTC.

V gene TRBV5-1 combines with J gene TRBJ2-2; 7 bases align to TRBD2. The germline V gene encodes CDR1 SGHRS and CDR2 YFSETQ. The CDR3 length is 15 residues. V was pared by 2 bases and J by 4 bases, with 5 bases of the junction left unmatched. The CDR3 reads CASSFSSGSTGELFF. The CDR3 nucleotides are TGCGCCAGCAGCTTTTCTAGCGGAAGCACCGGGGAGCTGTTTTTT.

This rearrangement joins TRBV18 to TRBJ2-7, with D possibly TRBD1 on 6 matching bases. The CDR3 covers 15 residues. V gave up 3 bases and J gave up 0 bases, with 12 bases separating them. Germline lookup yields CDR1 KGHSH and CDR2 LQKENI. The CDR3, as DNA: TGTGCCAGCTCACCTCAAACGGGACACTCCTACGAGCAGTACTTC. It specifies CASSPQTGHSYEQYF. Combining the CDR3 with reference TRBV18 and TRBJ2-7 gives the whole variable domain NAGVMQNPRHLVRRRGQEARLRCSPMKGHSHVYWYRQLPEEGLKFMVYLQKENIIDESGMPKERFSAEFPKEGPSILRIQQVVRGDSAAYFCASSPQTGHSYEQYFGPGTRLTVT.

V usage is TRBV30 and J usage is TRBJ2-1; D unresolved. The CDR3 contains 12 residues. Per the germline V gene, CDR1 is GTSNPN and CDR2 is SVGIG (reference sequence). Deletions cut 0 bases from V and 16 bases from J, with 16 bases between. The CDR3 here is CAWSVMAHPSFF. CDR3 coding DNA: TGTGCCTGGAGTGTAATGGCCCATCCCTCCTTCTTC.

The gene calls are TRBV6-1 and TRBJ1-1, with TRBD1 matching 10 bases. The ends lost 5 bases at V and 2 bases at J; junction bases unmatched: 5. Germline V gene data show CDR1 as MNHNS and CDR2 as SASEGT. This CDR3 spans 15 amino acids. DNA of the CDR3: TGTGCCAGCAGTAGGGACAGGGGTGCCAACACTGAAGCTTTCTTT. It specifies CASSRDRGANTEAFF.

This chain connects TRBV5-1 to TRBJ2-7; the match to TRBD2 covers 12 bases. CDR3 length equals 16 residues. The germline V gene has CDR1 SGHRS and CDR2 YFSETQ. Germline trimming cut 1 base from V and 7 bases from J; bases unmatched to any gene: 9. CDR3 coding DNA: TGCGCCAGCAGCTTGACCTCTAGCGGGGGGGCCTGGGAGCAGTACTTC. It encodes CASSLTSSGGAWEQYF.

The chain employs TRBV6-5 and TRBJ2-1; TRBD2 agrees at 8 bases. Germline-derived CDR1 and CDR2 are MNHEY and SVGAGI. V was pared by 0 bases and J by 7 bases, with 8 bases of the junction left unmatched. CDR3 length: 16 amino acids. Here the CDR3 reads CASSYSTGRALNEQFF. CDR3 sequence (DNA): TGTGCCAGCAGTTACTCGACCGGGAGGGCCCTTAATGAGCAGTTCTTC.

The chain combines TRBV4-2 with TRBJ2-5; 7 nucleotides line up with TRBD1. The J call may be incorrect, as the DNA end agrees better with TRBJ2-7. CDR3 length: 15 amino acids. Germline V CDR1 and CDR2: LGHNA, YNFKEQ. The CDR3 sequence is CASSQTTGPAYEQYF. The CDR3 nucleotides are TGTGCCAGCAGCCAAACGACAGGGCCTGCCTACGAGCAGTACTTC.

The gene calls are TRBV4-2 and TRBJ2-5; 11 nucleotides agree with TRBD2. Gene TRBJ2-7 matches the end of the DNA better, so the J call may be wrong. The CDR3 contains 17 residues. Germline V gene data show CDR1 as LGHNA and CDR2 as YNFKEQ. The CDR3 nucleotides read TGTGCCAGCAGCCAAGAAAGGGGTACTAGCGGGGGTTACGAGCAGTACTTC. Translation: CASSQERGTSGGYEQYF.

The rearrangement uses TRBV5-1 and TRBJ2-5; D is uncertain. The CDR3 is made up of 12 amino acids. The V gene's germline CDR1 is SGHRS and CDR2 YFSETQ. Trimming removed 4 bases from V and 2 bases from J, with 6 bases in between. The CDR3: CASSAGQETQYF. The CDR3 DNA reads TGCGCCAGCAGCGCCGGGCAAGAGACCCAGTACTTC.

The chain links TRBV28 to TRBJ1-2; 7 nucleotides align to TRBD1. The germline V gene encodes CDR1 MDHEN and CDR2 SYDVKM. Unmatched junction bases numbered 4, after V lost 3 bases and J lost 6 bases. This CDR3 is built from 13 residues. CDR3 protein: CASSFRQGHGYTF. In nucleotides, the CDR3 is TGTGCCAGCAGTTTCCGACAGGGACATGGCTACACCTTC.

The V call is TRBV2, the J call TRBJ2-1; possibly TRBD2 for D (6 bases). In germline, CDR1 is SNHLY, CDR2 FYNNEI. V was shortened by 6 bases and J by 3 bases, with 15 bases between the two germline ends. The CDR3 sequence is 15 residues long. The CDR3 DNA sequence: TGTGCCAGCAGGGAGGGTAGCGGAGACTACAATGAGCAGTTCTTC. Translating gives CASREGSGDYNEQFF.

About this clone itself: Other DNA sequences in this sample translate to the same CDR3. This chain connects TRBV7-2 to TRBJ2-1; TRBD2 matches at 7 bases. The CDR3 has 15 residues. The J segment lost 10 bases and the V segment lost 5 bases, leaving 14 bases of the junction unmatched. Germline V gene lookup returns CDR1 SGHTA and CDR2 FQGNSA. The CDR3 bases are TGTGCCAGCAGCCCCCCCGGAGGGGAGGGCAGAGAGCAGTTCTTC. Translated: CASSPPGGEGREQFF.